In this sample, the clone carrying this TCR beta chain is medium-sized. This specimen comes from a study of blood T cell repertoires in COVID-19. Study-wide context: Both acute and convalescent COVID-19 samples were obtained from the United States, Italy and Spain. Sources were T cells, B-cell-depleted T cells, or PBMCs; the material itself was cDNA or gDNA.

The germline CDR1 and CDR2 sequences are SGHDN and FVKESK. Trimming cost V 2 bases and J 4 bases; bases outside gene matches: 7. The CDR3 consists of 15 residues. Methods used by the authors: By means of reference gene primer amplification, nucleated cell counts were estimated. TCRdb's table, derived via immunoSEQ multiplex PCR, lists solely in-frame clones and lacks some. The V and J calls and clone size were taken over from that table, and D and trimming were inferred from the DNA. The repertoire consists of more than 85,000 clones, with roughly 90% occurring once and the leading ten covering roughly 0.99%.

The material sequenced was peripheral blood. The TCR originated in a man aged 60 to 75 with acute or convalescent COVID-19. V gene TRBV14 combines with J gene TRBJ1-1, with 7 bases that match TRBD1. The CDR3 nucleotides read TGTGCCAGCAGCCAATCGGCAGGGGGTGGCACTGAAGCTTTCTTT. Amino acids: CASSQSAGGGTEAFF.